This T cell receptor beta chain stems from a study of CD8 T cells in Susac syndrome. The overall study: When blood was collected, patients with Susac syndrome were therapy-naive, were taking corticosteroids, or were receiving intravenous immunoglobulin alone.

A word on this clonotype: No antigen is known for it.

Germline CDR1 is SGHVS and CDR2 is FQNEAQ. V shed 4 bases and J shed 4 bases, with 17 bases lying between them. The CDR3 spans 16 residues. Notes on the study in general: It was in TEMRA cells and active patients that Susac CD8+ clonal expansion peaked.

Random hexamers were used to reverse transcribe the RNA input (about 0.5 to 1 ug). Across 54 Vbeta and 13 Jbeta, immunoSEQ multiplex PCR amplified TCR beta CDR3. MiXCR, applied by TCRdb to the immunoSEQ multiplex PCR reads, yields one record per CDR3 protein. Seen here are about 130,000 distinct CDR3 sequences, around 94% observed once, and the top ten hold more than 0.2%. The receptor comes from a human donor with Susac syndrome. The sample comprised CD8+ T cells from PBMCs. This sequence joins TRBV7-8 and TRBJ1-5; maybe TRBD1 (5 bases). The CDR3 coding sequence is TGTGCCAGCAGCTCCTCCGGGGCTATTAATAATCAGCCCCAGCATTTT. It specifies CASSSSGAINNQPQHF.